This TCR beta chain was identified in a study of OX40 agonist ivuxolimab in advanced cancers. Points from the study as a whole: Expanded peripheral T cell antigen specificity was not determined. The CD4+ and CD8+ T cells in the blood had expanded clonally by week 6 at 0.1 to 3.0 mg/kg. Expanded clones were, on average, more numerous among CD8+ T cells than CD4+.

Notes on this clone: The antigen is not known.

The CDR3 length is 23 residues. V shed 5 bases and J shed 4 bases, with 41 bases lying between them. Germline values: CDR1 SGHDN, CDR2 FVKESK. Clones were read by immunoSEQ multiplex PCR, and TCRdb kept only the in-frame ones, dropping some. The sample consists of under 85,000 clones, about nine tenths of them appearing once. This chain joins TRBV14 and TRBJ1-2, with D hard to call. This TCR derives from an adult with an advanced solid tumor such as melanoma, head and neck, liver or kidney cancer. Sequencing was performed on CD4+ or CD8+ T cells sorted from blood, taken in a trial of the OX40 agonist ivuxolimab. In DNA, the CDR3 is TGTGCCAGCAGCGGATCGACGAGAGCAGCGCGACTGGAGGATTCTGGAAAGACCTATGGCTACACCTTC. Protein product: CASSGSTRAARLEDSGKTYGYTF.